Listed here are 8 T cell receptor beta chains from one sample, sequenced in a study of beta chain features in type 1 diabetes (dated by TCRdb to the late 2010s). The library was generated by the immunoSEQ multiplex PCR assay. All of the isolated RNA was reverse transcribed with the High Capacity cDNA Reverse Transcription Kit, so expressed TCRB transcripts were sequenced. Imported from immuneACCESS, the table was reduced by TCRdb to in-frame sequences with V and J called. These copies leave out some clones; in studies compared against another copy, an unresolved V gene accounts for under half, and the cause of the remainder is not known. A total of some 280,000 clones appear in this sample, around 15% of them only once. 0.017% of the sample goes to the ten largest clones. Broader findings and caveats from the paper: Type 1 diabetes patients showed a moderate but significant shortening of TCRB CDR3 length in all four CD4+ subsets.

The antigens for these receptors are not known. Sequencing used naive CD4+ T cells from blood. Interpreted using the paper, the cell subset or site label stands for: true naive CD4+ T cells. The receptors derive from a man aged 25 to 40 with type 1 diabetes.

This chain links TRBV10-3 with TRBJ1-2; 9 nucleotides agree with TRBD1. With V trimmed by 6 bases and J by 4 bases, 12 bases remained unmatched. This CDR3 has 16 residues. Germline values: CDR1 ENHRY, CDR2 SYGVKD. The chain's CDR3 is CAISPGQGWLSYGYTF. CDR3 bases: TGTGCCATCAGCCCGGGACAGGGCTGGTTGAGCTATGGCTACACCTTC.

This clone was observed a few times. The chain links TRBV4-3 to TRBJ2-5; tentatively, D is TRBD2 (5 bases). With 0 bases removed from V and 5 bases from J, the gap between germline ends came to 13 bases. Germline CDR1 is LGHNA and CDR2 is YSLEER. CDR3 length: 15 amino acids. CDR3 nucleotides: TGCGCCAGCAGCCAAGATGGCCGCAGAGGGGAGACCCAGTACTTC. Amino acid sequence: CASSQDGRRGETQYF.

The genes are TRBV7-6 and TRBJ2-2; possibly TRBD1 for D (5 bases). Trimming removed 2 bases at V and 2 bases at J, with 9 bases between. This CDR3 contains 15 residues. Germline V lookup: CDR1 SGHVS, CDR2 FNYEAQ. Here the CDR3 DNA reads TGTGCCAGCAGCTTAAGGACAATCAACACCGGGGAGCTGTTTTTT. Encoded protein: CASSLRTINTGELFF.

The V and J genes are TRBV7-8 and TRBJ1-1; 9 nucleotides align to TRBD1. This CDR3 spans 16 amino acids. V was pared by 4 bases and J by 1 base, with 7 bases of the junction left unmatched. Germline loops: CDR1 SGHVS, CDR2 FQNEAQ. Here the CDR3 reads CASSSLTGQGNTEAFF. CDR3 nucleotide sequence: TGTGCCAGCAGCTCTTTAACGGGACAGGGGAACACTGAAGCTTTCTTT.

This clone has just a few counts. The rearrangement joins TRBV2 to TRBJ2-1, with 7 bases matching TRBD2. Germline V gene data show CDR1 as SNHLY and CDR2 as FYNNEI. Trimming took 4 bases from V and 9 from J; bases not matched to a gene: 9. This CDR3 is 14 amino acids long. The CDR3 sequence is CASSVGGSGGEQFF. The CDR3 region has the DNA TGTGCCAGCAGTGTCGGCGGGAGTGGGGGTGAGCAGTTCTTC.

The chain uses TRBV11-2 and TRBJ1-5, with TRBD1 identical over 9 bases. The junction had 8 bases not matched to a gene; V was cut back by 4 bases and J by 10 bases. The CDR3 contains 14 residues. Per germline, CDR1 SGHAT and CDR2 FQNNGV. Here the CDR3 DNA reads TGTGCCAGCAGCTACGACAGGGGGTATGAACCCCAGCATTTT. It codes for CASSYDRGYEPQHF.

This chain uses TRBV18 with TRBJ1-1; tentative D call: TRBD1 (5 bases). CDR3 size: 15 residues. Germline V gives CDR1 KGHSH, CDR2 LQKENI. V dropped 6 bases and J dropped 1 base, with 15 bases sitting between them. CDR3 DNA sequence: TGTGCCAGCTCTCCGACGGGACTCACGAACACTGAAGCTTTCTTT. The encoded protein is CASSPTGLTNTEAFF.

The CDR3 nucleotides read TGTGCCAGCAGTGAAGGTTCTAGCGGGAGGTCTGGGGCCAACGTCCTGACTTTC. Its protein product is CASSEGSSGRSGANVLTF. This chain links TRBV2 with TRBJ2-6; 11 bases fit TRBD2. Germline V gene sequence: CDR1 SNHLY, CDR2 FYNNEI. This CDR3 has 18 residues. V was clipped by 1 base and J by 1 base; unmatched bases: 3.